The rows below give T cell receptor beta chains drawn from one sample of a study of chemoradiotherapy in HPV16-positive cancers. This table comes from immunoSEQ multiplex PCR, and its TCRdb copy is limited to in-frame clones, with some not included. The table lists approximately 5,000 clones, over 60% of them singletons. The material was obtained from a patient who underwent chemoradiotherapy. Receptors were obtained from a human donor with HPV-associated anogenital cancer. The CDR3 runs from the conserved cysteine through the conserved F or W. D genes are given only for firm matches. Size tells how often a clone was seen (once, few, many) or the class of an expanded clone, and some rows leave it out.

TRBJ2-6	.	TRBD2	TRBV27	CATYRSSGSSGANVLTF	TGTGCCACCTATCGGTCTAGCGGGAGTTCTGGGGCCAACGTCCTGACTTTC
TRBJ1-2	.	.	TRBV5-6	CASSLAGTMAHYGYTF	TGTGCCAGCAGCTTGGCCGGGACTATGGCCCACTATGGCTACACCTTC
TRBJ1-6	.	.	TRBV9	CASTGMLNNSPLHF	TGTGCCAGCACAGGGATGCTCAATAATTCACCCCTCCACTTT
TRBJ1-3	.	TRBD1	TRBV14	CASSQDRGTVSGNTIYF	TGTGCCAGCAGCCAAGATAGGGGGACAGTCTCTGGAAACACCATATATTTT
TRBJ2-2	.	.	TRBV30	CAWTGLTGELFF	TGTGCCTGGACCGGGCTCACCGGGGAGCTGTTTTTT
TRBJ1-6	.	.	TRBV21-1	CASSKEGREVSSSYNSPLHF	TGTGCCAGCAGCAAAGAGGGCAGGGAGGTTTCTAGCTCCTATAATTCACCCCTCCACTTT
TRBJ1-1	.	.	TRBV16	CASSQRQGMNTEAFF	TGTGCCAGCAGCCAAAGGCAGGGGATGAACACTGAAGCTTTCTTT
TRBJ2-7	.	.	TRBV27	CASKGGDRYEQYF	TGTGCCAGCAAAGGAGGGGACCGCTACGAGCAGTACTTC
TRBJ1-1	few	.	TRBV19	CASRTDRGTEAFF	TGTGCCAGTAGAACAGACCGCGGAACCGAAGCTTTCTTT
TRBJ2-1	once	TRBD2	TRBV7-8	CASSQTRAGGNYNEQFF	TGTGCCAGCAGCCAAACAAGGGCGGGAGGGAACTACAATGAGCAGTTCTTC
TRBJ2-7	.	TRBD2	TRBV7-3	CASSLAGGPNYEQYF	TGTGCCAGCAGCTTAGCGGGAGGGCCAAACTACGAGCAGTACTTC
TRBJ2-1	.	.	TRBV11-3	CASSRAFREQFF	TGTGCCAGCAGCCGAGCCTTCCGGGAGCAGTTCTTC
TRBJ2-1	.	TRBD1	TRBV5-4	CASSLGETGSYNEQFF	TGTGCCAGCAGCTTGGGGGAGACAGGGAGTTACAATGAGCAGTTCTTC
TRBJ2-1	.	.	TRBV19	CASSPGGAGSYNEQFF	TGTGCCAGTAGTCCCGGAGGGGCAGGGTCCTACAATGAGCAGTTCTTC
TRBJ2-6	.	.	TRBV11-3	CASSPFGGANVLTF	TGTGCCAGCAGCCCTTTCGGGGGGGCCAACGTCCTGACTTTC
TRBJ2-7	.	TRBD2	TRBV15	CATSRELAGVFEQYF	TGTGCCACCAGCAGAGAACTAGCGGGAGTGTTCGAGCAGTACTTC
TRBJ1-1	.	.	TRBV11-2	CASSLDRQIRSNTEAFF	TGTGCCAGCAGCTTAGATCGGCAGATTCGGTCGAACACTGAAGCTTTCTTT
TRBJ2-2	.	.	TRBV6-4	CASSDRDTGELFF	TGTGCCAGCAGTGACAGGGACACCGGGGAGCTGTTTTTT
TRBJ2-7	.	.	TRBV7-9	CASSLSHEQYF	TGTGCCAGCAGCTTATCCCACGAGCAGTACTTC
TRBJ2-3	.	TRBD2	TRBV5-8	CASSFRRGGTDTQYF	TGTGCCAGCAGCTTCCGTCGGGGGGGCACAGATACGCAGTATTTT
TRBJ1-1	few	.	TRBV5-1	CASKEAMNTEAFF	TGCGCCAGCAAGGAGGCGATGAACACTGAAGCTTTCTTT
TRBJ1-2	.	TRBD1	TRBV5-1	CASSPRTGYEMRYTF	TGCGCCAGCAGCCCTCGGACAGGGTATGAAATGCGCTACACCTTC
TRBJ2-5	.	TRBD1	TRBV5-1	CASSSRTGGKQETQYF	TGCGCCAGCAGCTCCCGGACAGGGGGTAAACAAGAGACCCAGTACTTC
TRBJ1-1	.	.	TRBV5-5	CASSLQYGNTEAFF	TGTGCCAGCAGCCTCCAGTATGGAAACACTGAAGCTTTCTTT
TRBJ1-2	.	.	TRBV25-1	CASSESLYGYTF	TGTGCCAGCAGTGAATCGCTCTATGGCTACACCTTC
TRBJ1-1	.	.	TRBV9	CASSVALNTEAFF	TGTGCCAGCAGCGTAGCTCTGAACACTGAAGCTTTCTTT
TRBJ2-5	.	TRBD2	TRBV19	CASSIGGLAEETQYF	TGTGCCAGTAGTATAGGGGGACTAGCGGAAGAGACCCAGTACTTC
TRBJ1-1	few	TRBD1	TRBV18	CASSPDRGTEAFF	TGTGCCAGCTCACCGGACAGGGGCACTGAAGCTTTCTTT
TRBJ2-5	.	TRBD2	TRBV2	CASSSGTSGSRLQETQYF	TGTGCCAGCAGTTCTGGGACTAGCGGGAGCCGGCTCCAAGAGACCCAGTACTTC
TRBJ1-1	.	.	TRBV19	CASRETTGLSWMAFF	TGTGCCAGTAGGGAGACGACAGGCCTCTCCTGGATGGCTTTCTTT
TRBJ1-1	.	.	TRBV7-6	CASSLNQDGRAFF	TGTGCCAGCAGCTTAAATCAGGACGGGAGAGCTTTCTTT
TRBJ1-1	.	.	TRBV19	CASRGGGQANTEAFF	TGTGCCAGTAGGGGAGGGGGTCAGGCAAACACTGAAGCTTTCTTT
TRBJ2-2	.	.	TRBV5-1	CASSLDRLVPGELFF	TGCGCCAGCAGCTTAGATAGACTAGTCCCCGGGGAGCTGTTTTTT
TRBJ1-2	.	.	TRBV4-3	CASSQDTGNYGYTF	TGCGCCAGCAGCCAAGATACAGGGAACTATGGCTACACCTTC
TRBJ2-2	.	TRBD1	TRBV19	CASSTGDPNTGELFF	TGTGCCAGTTCCACAGGGGATCCGAACACCGGGGAGCTGTTTTTT
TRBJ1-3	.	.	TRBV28	CASSLANRNTIYF	TGTGCCAGCAGTCTAGCCAATAGAAACACCATATATTTT
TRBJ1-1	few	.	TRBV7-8	CASSSYTGPILNTEAFF	TGTGCCAGCAGCTCTTACACGGGGCCGATCCTGAACACTGAAGCTTTCTTT
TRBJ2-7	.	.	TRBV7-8	CASRPHRRTAETYEQYF	TGTGCCAGCAGACCCCATAGGCGAACAGCGGAGACCTACGAGCAGTACTTC
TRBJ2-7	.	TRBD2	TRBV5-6	CASSAIQASGRGDYEQYF	TGTGCCAGCAGCGCTATCCAGGCGTCGGGTCGGGGGGACTACGAGCAGTACTTC
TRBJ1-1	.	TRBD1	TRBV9	CASSPLGGGGPLNTEAFF	TGTGCCAGCAGCCCCCTGGGAGGGGGCGGCCCTCTGAACACTGAAGCTTTCTTT
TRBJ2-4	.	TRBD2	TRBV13	CASSFRVAGGARDIQYF	TGTGCCAGCAGCTTTCGGGTGGCGGGGGGGGCGAGGGACATTCAGTACTTC
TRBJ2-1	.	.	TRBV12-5	CASGLLMRSVRYNEQFF	TGTGCTAGTGGTTTATTAATGAGATCGGTCAGATACAATGAGCAGTTCTTC
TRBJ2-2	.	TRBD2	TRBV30	CAWSVRTSGNTGELFF	TGTGCCTGGAGTGTACGGACTAGCGGAAACACCGGGGAGCTGTTTTTT
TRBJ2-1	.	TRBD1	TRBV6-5	CASCRDSVSNEQFF	TGTGCCAGCTGCCGGGACAGTGTTTCCAATGAGCAGTTCTTC
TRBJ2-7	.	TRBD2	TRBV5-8	CASSLRSLGGTSEYEQYF	TGTGCCAGCAGCTTGAGGAGTTTGGGAGGGACTAGCGAATACGAGCAGTACTTC